These 18 T cell receptor beta chains were all obtained from the same sample, sequenced in a study of CD8+CD57+ T cells in acquired aplastic anemia. Those patients picked for sequencing had displayed CD8+CD57+ cell expansion on flow cytometry. Genomic DNA constituted the template upon which TCR beta VDJ and CDR3 profiling was performed. TCRdb reanalysed the reads using MiXCR and keeps one entry per CDR3 protein. Of 200,000 or so distinct CDR3 sequences in the sample, roughly 50% were seen once. The sample comprised sorted CD4+, CD8+, or CD8+CD57+ T cells (not recorded which) from PBMCs. The source of these receptors is a human donor with aplastic anemia.

The gene calls are TRBV10-3 and TRBJ2-7, with TRBD1 matching 10 bases. The CDR3 is made up of 17 amino acids. V was pared by 3 bases and J by 3 bases, with 11 bases of the junction left unmatched. Germline CDR1 ENHRY, CDR2 SYGVKD. For the CDR3, the DNA is TGTGCCATCAGTGACTTTGACAGGGGGCGGGGTGGCTACGAGCAGTACTTC. It specifies CAISDFDRGRGGYEQYF.

This clonotype was found once. This rearrangement joins TRBV19 to TRBJ2-7; 9 bases match TRBD1. The germline V gene has CDR1 LNHDA and CDR2 SQIVND (reference sequence). The CDR3 covers 14 residues. The ends lost 5 bases at V and 4 bases at J; junction bases unmatched: 6. CDR3 DNA sequence: TGTGCCAGTAGTCAACAGGGGGCGGTGTACGAGCAGTACTTC. It yields the protein CASSQQGAVYEQYF.

The V gene is TRBV19, the J gene TRBJ2-5; 9 bases are shared with TRBD1. This CDR3 spans 15 amino acids. The V gene's germline CDR1 is LNHDA and CDR2 SQIVND (reference sequence). The trim removed 3 bases at V and 3 bases at J, leaving 5 bases unmatched. CDR3 sequence reads: CASSISRDREETQYF. The DNA for the CDR3 is TGTGCCAGTAGTATTAGCAGGGACAGGGAAGAGACCCAGTACTTC.

This clonotype came up many times. The chain combines TRBV3-1 with TRBJ2-7; D might be TRBD1 (6 bases). This CDR3 comprises 14 residues. V lost 1 base to trimming and J lost 9 bases, with 16 bases between them. Germline assignment: CDR1 LGHDT and CDR2 YNNKEL (reference sequence). CDR3 DNA sequence: TGTGCCAGCAGCCAAGGGGCCGGGACATCTTGGCAGTACTTC. Translation: CASSQGAGTSWQYF.

The CDR3 region has the DNA TGTGCCAGCAGCCTAAGAGGTAGCTCTGGGGCCAACGTCCTGACTTTC. This encodes CASSLRGSSGANVLTF. V is TRBV2 and J is TRBJ2-6; D remains ambiguous. V was shortened by 6 bases and J by 0 bases, with 12 bases between the two germline ends. CDR3 length: 16 residues. The germline gives CDR1 SNHLY, CDR2 FYNNEI.

This clonotype was recorded many times. V usage is TRBV10-3 and J usage is TRBJ1-1; no clear D gene. Germline V lookup: CDR1 ENHRY, CDR2 SYGVKD. There are 12 residues in the CDR3. Between the trimmed V and J ends, which lost 8 bases and 4 bases, there was a span of 11 bases. The CDR3 is CAIRREGTEAFF. CDR3 nucleotide sequence: TGTGCCATCCGCCGGGAGGGCACTGAAGCTTTCTTT.

The sample holds many counts of this clonotype. The genes are TRBV10-1 and TRBJ2-7; no firm D call. Trimming took 6 bases from V and 2 from J, leaving 8 bases between them. There are 12 residues in the CDR3. Germline V gene sequence: CDR1 WNHNN, CDR2 SYGVQD (reference sequence). DNA for the CDR3: TGCGCCAGCAGCTTCGACGCCTACGAGCAGTACTTC. It encodes CASSFDAYEQYF.

This sequence joins TRBV9 and TRBJ1-1, with TRBD1 identical over 8 bases. V shed 0 bases and J 0 bases; nucleotides not matched to a gene: 19. Germline CDR1 SGDLS, CDR2 YYNGEE. CDR3 length: 21 amino acids. CDR3 coding DNA: TGTGCCAGCAGCGTAGCTACAGGGAGGAGTGGGGACAGGCGCATGAACACTGAAGCTTTCTTT. Translation gives CASSVATGRSGDRRMNTEAFF.

The V and J genes are TRBV19 and TRBJ2-7, with TRBD2 matching over 10 bases. Germline CDR1 and CDR2: LNHDA and SQIVND (reference sequence). V lost 4 bases, J lost 0 bases, and 6 bases stayed unmatched. CDR3 length: 16 residues. CDR3 amino acids: CASSTGLAAHSYEQYF. CDR3 in DNA: TGTGCCAGTAGTACCGGACTAGCGGCACACTCCTACGAGCAGTACTTC.

In this sample, this clonotype turned up many times. The chain employs TRBV19 and TRBJ1-5, with D hard to call. The CDR3 runs 13 residues. V gave up 4 bases and J gave up 4 bases, with 8 bases separating them. The germline V gene has CDR1 LNHDA and CDR2 SQIVND (reference sequence). DNA of the CDR3: TGTGCCAGTAGTACGTTGAGGAATCAGCCCCAGCATTTT. It codes for CASSTLRNQPQHF.

This rearrangement joins TRBV2 to TRBJ2-7, with D perhaps given as TRBD1 or TRBD2 (7 bases each). The DNA end favors TRBJ2-5, so the J call may be wrong. Germline CDR1 SNHLY, CDR2 FYNNEI. CDR3 length: 15 amino acids. The chain's CDR3 is CASTRGRGLQETQYF. CDR3 nucleotides: TGTGCCAGCACCAGAGGGAGGGGGCTACAAGAGACCCAGTACTTC.

In this sample, this clonotype turned up many times. The chain joins TRBV6-5 to TRBJ1-5, with D possibly being TRBD1 (5 bases). The CDR3 covers 14 residues. The V end was cut by 7 bases, the J end by 0 bases, with 10 bases between. CDR1 MNHEY and CDR2 SVGAGI come from the germline V gene. The CDR3 nucleotides read TGTGCCAGCAAACGGGACTCTAGCAATCAGCCCCAGCATTTT. This sequence encodes CASKRDSSNQPQHF.

The CDR3 sequence: CASSKGTSGGTSSYEQYF. CDR3 coding DNA: TGTGCCAGCAGCAAAGGGACTAGCGGGGGGACGAGCTCCTACGAGCAGTACTTC. The chain joins TRBV3-1 to TRBJ2-7, with 15 bases fitting TRBD2. Germline V gives CDR1 LGHDT, CDR2 YNNKEL (reference sequence). J was trimmed by 0 bases and V by 5 bases; bases with no gene match: 8. This CDR3 contains 18 residues.

As for this clonotype: Germline is not matched at one junction end, which may reflect a read error. V usage is TRBV25-1 and J usage is TRBJ2-7, with D possibly matching TRBD2 (6 bases). Germline V lookup: CDR1 MGHDK, CDR2 SYGVNS. CDR3 length: 14 residues. In nucleotides, the CDR3 is TGTGCCACCAGTGAGCCCGGCGGGGCCTACGAGCAGTACTTC. Its protein product is CATSEPGGAYEQYF.

This clonotype was recorded at least ten times. This chain uses TRBV14 with TRBJ1-4; D is uncertain. This CDR3 contains 13 residues. CDR1 is SGHDN, CDR2 FVKESK, per germline. Trimming shortened V by 3 bases and J by 6 bases, and 8 bases separated the two germline ends. CDR3 amino acids: CASSQGWDEKLFF. Here the CDR3 DNA reads TGTGCCAGCAGCCAGGGGTGGGATGAAAAACTGTTTTTT.

This clonotype has a count of ten or more. The chain uses TRBV20-1 and TRBJ1-4; D perhaps matches TRBD1 (6 bases). The CDR3 is made up of 14 amino acids. V lost 4 bases and J 2 bases, leaving 11 bases between the germline ends. Germline CDR1 and CDR2: DFQATT and SNEGSKA (reference sequence). The CDR3 loop reads CSATGAATNEKLFF. CDR3 sequence (DNA): TGCAGTGCTACAGGGGCGGCGACTAATGAAAAACTGTTTTTT.

The count of this clonotype is one. The gene calls are TRBV19 and TRBJ1-1; D is perhaps TRBD1 (5 bases). This CDR3 has 13 residues. The germline CDR1 and CDR2 sequences are LNHDA and SQIVND (reference sequence). The germline V and J ends were trimmed by 5 bases and 8 bases, with 15 bases remaining between them. For the CDR3, the DNA is TGTGCCAGTAGTTCACAGGCCCCGGGAGAAGCTTTCTTT. It specifies CASSSQAPGEAFF.

There are many counts of this clonotype. The rearrangement links TRBV10-2 to TRBJ2-7; D may correspond to TRBD1 or TRBD2 (5 bases each). The CDR3 covers 14 residues. V was shortened by 0 bases and J by 2 bases, with 8 bases between the two germline ends. Per germline, CDR1 WSHSY and CDR2 SAAADI. This chain's CDR3 is CASSESRGTYEQYF. CDR3 nucleotides: TGCGCCAGCAGTGAGTCGAGGGGAACCTACGAGCAGTACTTC.